Listed below are T cell receptor beta chains from one sample, sequenced in a study of shared clonotypes between healthy human individuals. Clones were read by immunoSEQ multiplex PCR, and TCRdb kept only the in-frame ones, dropping some. The top ten hold approximately 0.36% of the sample, which has 2 million to 3 million clones, 90% to 95% seen once. The sample was naive CD4+ T cells from PBMCs. All receptors come from a man between 18 and 29 years old in good health. Some clones in this sample may be carry-over from other donors' samples. CDR3s include the opening cysteine and the closing phenylalanine or tryptophan. D genes are given only for firm matches. Rows may omit the clone size; those that give it use once, few, many or a size class.

V gene,J gene,clone size,D gene,CDR3 protein,CDR3 DNA
TRBV19,TRBJ2-5,-,-,CASSVGPGRTQYF,TGTGCCAGTAGTGTCGGACCCGGGAGGACCCAGTACTTC
TRBV11-2,TRBJ1-1,-,-,CASSSTGPAGAFF,TGTGCCAGCAGCTCGACGGGACCTGCCGGCGCTTTCTTT
TRBV19,TRBJ2-7,-,TRBD1,CASSPTGRYYEQYF,TGTGCCAGTAGCCCGACAGGGCGGTACTACGAGCAGTACTTC
TRBV2,TRBJ1-1,-,-,CASSREGRGEAFF,TGTGCCAGCAGCCGAGAGGGGAGGGGTGAAGCTTTCTTT
TRBV5-4,TRBJ2-2,-,TRBD1,CASSAGGANTGELFF,TGTGCCAGCAGCGCAGGGGGCGCGAACACCGGGGAGCTGTTTTTT
TRBV4-1,TRBJ2-7,once,TRBD1,CASSQKGASMISSYEQYF,TGCGCCAGCAGCCAAAAGGGGGCCTCCATGATAAGCTCCTACGAGCAGTACTTC
TRBV5-1,TRBJ1-1,-,TRBD1,CASSTDRVNTEAFF,TGCGCCAGCAGCACCGACAGGGTGAACACTGAAGCTTTCTTT
TRBV5-1,TRBJ2-1,-,TRBD2,CASSSGLASNEQFF,TGCGCCAGCAGCTCGGGACTAGCATCCAATGAGCAGTTCTTC
TRBV19,TRBJ1-2,-,-,CASSTQEPTSWGGYTF,TGTGCCAGTAGTACACAGGAACCAACCTCCTGGGGTGGCTACACCTTC
TRBV28,TRBJ2-3,-,TRBD2,CASSHRILAGADTQYF,TGTGCCAGCAGTCACCGGATTCTAGCGGGAGCAGATACGCAGTATTTT
TRBV6-4,TRBJ2-3,-,TRBD2,CASSTRLAGVTTDTQYF,TGTGCCAGCAGCACTCGACTAGCGGGAGTTACTACAGATACGCAGTATTTT
TRBV28,TRBJ1-5,-,-,CASNAGGGGNQPQHF,TGTGCCAGCAACGCCGGGGGCGGTGGCAATCAGCCCCAGCATTTT
TRBV18,TRBJ1-2,-,-,CASSPPSGTVGYGYTF,TGTGCCAGCTCACCTCCTTCCGGGACGGTCGGCTATGGCTACACCTTC
TRBV9,TRBJ2-7,-,-,CASSVGGGTSAYEQYF,TGTGCCAGCAGCGTAGGTGGGGGCACATCAGCATACGAGCAGTACTTC
TRBV18,TRBJ2-1,-,-,CASSRQAPSSYNEQFF,TGTGCCAGCTCACGACAGGCCCCAAGCTCCTACAATGAGCAGTTCTTC
TRBV30,TRBJ2-7,-,-,CAWSSSGAGEQYF,TGTGCCTGGAGTTCCTCCGGAGCGGGCGAGCAGTACTTC
TRBV5-1,TRBJ2-1,-,-,CASSFRSQVYNEQFF,TGCGCCAGCAGCTTCAGGTCCCAGGTCTACAATGAGCAGTTCTTC
TRBV5-4,TRBJ1-1,few,-,CASSSFLQSNTEAFF,TGTGCCAGCAGCTCTTTCCTTCAGTCGAACACTGAAGCTTTCTTT
TRBV10-3,TRBJ2-3,-,TRBD1,CAISEGDRGAGDTQYF,TGTGCCATCAGTGAAGGGGACAGGGGGGCAGGAGATACGCAGTATTTT
TRBV7-2,TRBJ2-4,once,-,CASSPQIAKNIQYF,TGTGCCAGCAGCCCCCAGATAGCCAAAAACATTCAGTACTTC
TRBV11-2,TRBJ1-2,once,-,CASSLDPGGYYGYTF,TGTGCCAGCAGCTTAGACCCCGGAGGGTACTATGGCTACACCTTC
TRBV4-1,TRBJ1-5,-,-,CASSQDSGRTEPQHF,TGCGCCAGCAGCCAAGATTCGGGGCGGACAGAACCCCAGCATTTT
TRBV7-2,TRBJ1-2,-,-,CASSVQGNYGYTF,TGTGCCAGCAGCGTGCAGGGTAACTATGGCTACACCTTC
TRBV10-3,TRBJ2-7,-,-,CAIGLGGGELSYEQYF,TGTGCCATCGGTCTGGGCGGCGGGGAACTCTCCTACGAGCAGTACTTC
TRBV9,TRBJ2-1,-,-,CASSVGSQTTWRGDNEQFF,TGTGCCAGCAGCGTAGGCTCCCAAACAACATGGCGTGGTGACAATGAGCAGTTCTTC
TRBV30,TRBJ2-7,-,-,CAWYSGIPTYEQYF,TGTGCCTGGTACTCCGGGATCCCGACCTACGAGCAGTACTTC
TRBV27,TRBJ2-2,-,TRBD1,CASGDRGFSGELFF,TGTGCCAGCGGGGACAGGGGGTTTTCCGGGGAGCTGTTTTTT
TRBV7-3,TRBJ2-3,-,TRBD2,CASSFGGVTDTQYF,TGTGCCAGCAGCTTTGGGGGGGTCACAGATACGCAGTATTTT
TRBV5-1,TRBJ2-7,once,TRBD2,CASSLVLAGDEQYF,TGCGCCAGCAGCTTGGTACTAGCGGGAGACGAGCAGTACTTC
TRBV4-1,TRBJ1-5,-,-,CASSPIGGTTNSNQPQHF,TGCGCCAGCAGCCCCATTGGGGGCACAACGAACAGCAATCAGCCCCAGCATTTT
TRBV28,TRBJ1-2,-,TRBD1,CASLENPGQGLYGYTF,TGTGCCAGCCTAGAGAACCCTGGACAGGGGCTCTATGGCTACACCTTC
TRBV29-1,TRBJ1-3,-,-,CSAGAAGNTIYF,TGCAGCGCGGGGGCTGCTGGAAACACCATATATTTT